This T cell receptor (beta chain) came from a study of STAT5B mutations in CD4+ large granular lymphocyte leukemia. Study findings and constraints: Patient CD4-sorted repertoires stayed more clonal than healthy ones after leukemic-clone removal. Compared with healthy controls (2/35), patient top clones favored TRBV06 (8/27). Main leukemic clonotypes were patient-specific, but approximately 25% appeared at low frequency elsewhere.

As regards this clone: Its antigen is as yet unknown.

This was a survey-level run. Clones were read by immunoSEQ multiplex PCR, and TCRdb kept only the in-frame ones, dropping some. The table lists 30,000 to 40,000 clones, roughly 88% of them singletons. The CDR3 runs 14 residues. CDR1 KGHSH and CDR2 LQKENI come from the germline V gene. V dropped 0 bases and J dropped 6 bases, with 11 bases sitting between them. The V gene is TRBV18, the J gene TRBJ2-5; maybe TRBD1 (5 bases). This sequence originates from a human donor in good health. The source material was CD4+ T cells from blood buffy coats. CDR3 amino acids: CASSPPRGSKTQYF. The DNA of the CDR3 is TGTGCCAGCTCACCACCTAGGGGCTCGAAGACCCAGTACTTC. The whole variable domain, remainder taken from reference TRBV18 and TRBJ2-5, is NAGVMQNPRHLVRRRGQEARLRCSPMKGHSHVYWYRQLPEEGLKFMVYLQKENIIDESGMPKERFSAEFPKEGPSILRIQQVVRGDSAAYFCASSPPRGSKTQYFGPGTRLLVL.